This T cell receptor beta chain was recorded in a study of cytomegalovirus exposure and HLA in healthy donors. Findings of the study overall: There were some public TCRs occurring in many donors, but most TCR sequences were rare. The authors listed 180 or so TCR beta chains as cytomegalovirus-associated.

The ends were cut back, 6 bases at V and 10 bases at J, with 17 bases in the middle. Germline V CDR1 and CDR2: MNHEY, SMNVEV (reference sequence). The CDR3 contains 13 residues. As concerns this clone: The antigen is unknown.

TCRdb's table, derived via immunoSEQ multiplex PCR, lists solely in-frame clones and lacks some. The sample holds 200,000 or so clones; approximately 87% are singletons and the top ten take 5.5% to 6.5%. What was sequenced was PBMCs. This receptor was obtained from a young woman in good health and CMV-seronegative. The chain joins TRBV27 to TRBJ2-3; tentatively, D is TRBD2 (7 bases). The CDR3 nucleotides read TGTGCCAGCAGCCCGGGGGGCACAGGATCGCAGTATTTT. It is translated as CASSPGGTGSQYF.